This T cell receptor (beta chain) was captured by sequencing in a study of blood T cell repertoires in COVID-19. Clones were read by immunoSEQ multiplex PCR, and TCRdb kept only the in-frame ones, dropping some. The sample has 51,000 or so clones; 70% to 90% are singletons. The CDR3 covers 15 residues. The V gene's germline CDR1 is SGHRS and CDR2 YFSETQ. V was pared by 4 bases and J by 5 bases, with 10 bases of the junction left unmatched. The sequenced material came from peripheral blood. The chain couples TRBV5-1 to TRBJ1-2; 8 bases are a match to TRBD1. This receptor was obtained from an elderly man with acute or convalescent COVID-19. This CDR3 reads CASSRETGAVYGYTF. Here the CDR3 DNA reads TGCGCCAGCAGCCGGGAGACAGGGGCGGTTTATGGCTACACCTTC.